A single TCR beta chain is shown here with its context. Its antigen is currently unknown. These data are taken from a study of early T cells in non-severe SARS-CoV-2 infection. V lost 2 bases and J lost 10; bases outside the gene matches: 9. Germline lookup yields CDR1 SNHLY and CDR2 FYNNEI. This CDR3 is built from 15 residues. Via MiXCR, TCRdb re-called the 5' RACE reads, giving one row per CDR3 protein. The data hold fewer than 75,000 distinct CDR3 sequences, with roughly a sixth observed a single time. Study findings and constraints: A preference for anti-spike CD8 responses marked VDJdb matching, which missed private and CD4 specificities.

This sequence was found in an adult who was a healthcare worker with PCR-confirmed SARS-CoV-2 infection or an uninfected control (not recorded which). The chain links TRBV2 to TRBJ2-1; 9 nucleotides align to TRBD2. The sample was whole blood, taken at baseline. This chain's CDR3 is CASSENGLAGNEQFF. CDR3 bases: TGTGCCAGCAGTGAAAATGGGCTAGCGGGAAACGAGCAGTTCTTC.